What follows is one T cell receptor beta chain and its context. In germline, CDR1 is SGHTA, CDR2 FQGNSA. The CDR3 is made up of 15 amino acids. Trimming removed 5 bases from V and 3 bases from J; junction bases left unmatched: 4. TCRdb itself ran the 5' RACE reads through MiXCR, one entry per CDR3 protein. The sample lists about 260,000 distinct CDR3 sequences, more than 3.5% occurring once. These data originate in a study of T cells after yellow fever vaccination. Sequenced here: PBMCs, sampled 15 days after the yellow fever booster vaccination. The receptor was isolated from a man between 18 and 35 years old who received the YFV17D yellow fever vaccine. V gene TRBV7-2 combines with J gene TRBJ1-3; 10 nucleotides match TRBD1. The CDR3 nucleotides are TGTGCCAGCAGCCCCGACAGGGGGCATGGAAACACCATATATTTT. Amino acid sequence: CASSPDRGHGNTIYF.